This T cell receptor beta chain emerged from a study of identical twins. Whole-study findings and limits: Insertion counts were lower in abundant cord blood beta clonotypes, a trend that memory repertoires did not show. The study based its conclusions on cross-sectional statistical analysis and did not follow the same donors.

This clonotype was observed a handful of times. What it recognizes is unknown. V shed 3 bases, J shed 6 bases, and the junction held 4 bases outside the gene matches. CDR1 is MDHEN and CDR2 is SYDVKM in the germline V gene. The CDR3 loop spans 14 amino acids. TCRdb re-called the 5' RACE reads through MiXCR, storing one row per CDR3 protein. In the table there are 1.5 million to 2 million distinct CDR3 sequences, under 35% of which are singletons. Sequencing was done on a sample of cord blood. This chain links TRBV28 with TRBJ1-4; TRBD1 agrees at 7 bases. The sequence came from a newborn girl in good health. The CDR3 reads CASSFGDSHEKLFF. Here the CDR3 DNA reads TGTGCCAGCAGTTTTGGGGACAGTCATGAAAAACTGTTTTTT.